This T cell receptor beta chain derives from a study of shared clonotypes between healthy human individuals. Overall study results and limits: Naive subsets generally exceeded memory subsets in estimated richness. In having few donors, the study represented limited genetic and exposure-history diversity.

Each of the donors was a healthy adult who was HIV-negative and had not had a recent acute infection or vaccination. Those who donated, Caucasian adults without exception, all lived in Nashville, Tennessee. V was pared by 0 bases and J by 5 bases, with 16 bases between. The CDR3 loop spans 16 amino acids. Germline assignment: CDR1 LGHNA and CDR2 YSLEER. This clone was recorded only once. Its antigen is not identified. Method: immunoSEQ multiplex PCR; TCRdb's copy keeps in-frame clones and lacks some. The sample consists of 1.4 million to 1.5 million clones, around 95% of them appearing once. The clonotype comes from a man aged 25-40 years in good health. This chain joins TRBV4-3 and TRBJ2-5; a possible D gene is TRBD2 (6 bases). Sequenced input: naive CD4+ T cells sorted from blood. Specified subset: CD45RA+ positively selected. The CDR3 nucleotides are TGCGCCAGCAGCCAAGATTGGGGACTGGGGAGGGAGACCCAGTACTTC. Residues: CASSQDWGLGRETQYF.